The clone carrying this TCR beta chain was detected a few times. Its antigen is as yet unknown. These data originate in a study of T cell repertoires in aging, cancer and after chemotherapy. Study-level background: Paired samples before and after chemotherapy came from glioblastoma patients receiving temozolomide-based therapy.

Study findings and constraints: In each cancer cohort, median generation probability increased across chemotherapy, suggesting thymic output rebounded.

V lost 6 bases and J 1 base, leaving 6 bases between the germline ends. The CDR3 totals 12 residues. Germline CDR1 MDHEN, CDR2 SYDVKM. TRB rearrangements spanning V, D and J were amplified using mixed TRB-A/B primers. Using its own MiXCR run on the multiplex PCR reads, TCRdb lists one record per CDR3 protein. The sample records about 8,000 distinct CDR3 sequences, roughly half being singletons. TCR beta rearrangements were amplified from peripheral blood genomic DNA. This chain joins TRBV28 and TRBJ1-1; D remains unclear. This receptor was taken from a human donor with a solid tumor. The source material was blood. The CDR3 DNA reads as TGTGCCAGCAGCCTGACGAACACTGAAGCTTTCTTT. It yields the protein CASSLTNTEAFF.